These 17 T cell receptor beta chains came from one sample sequenced in a study of T cell repertoires in cytomegalovirus infection. These TCRs are of unknown antigen specificity. TCRdb reanalysed the reads using MiXCR and keeps one entry per CDR3 protein. The table has around 120,000 distinct CDR3 sequences, under 30% seen once. Sequencing was carried out using PBMCs, sequenced either directly or after in vitro stimulation (not recorded which). The receptors were gathered from a human donor in good health (CMV status not recorded). Some clones in this sample may be carry-over from other donors' samples.

This clonotype has only a few counts. The chain has TRBV19 and TRBJ2-7; D gene uncertain. The germline V gene encodes CDR1 LNHDA and CDR2 SQIVND (reference sequence). This CDR3 region has 17 residues. V lost 3 bases to trimming and J lost 0 bases, with 18 bases between them. The CDR3 region is CASSMILSQTSSYEQYF. CDR3 DNA: TGTGCCAGTAGTATGATTTTGTCACAGACGAGCTCCTACGAGCAGTACTTC.

This chain joins TRBV6-5 and TRBJ1-1, with D maybe TRBD1 (5 bases). V dropped 8 bases and J dropped 4 bases, with 23 bases sitting between them. The V gene's germline CDR1 is MNHEY and CDR2 SVGAGI. This CDR3 is 16 amino acids long. For the CDR3, the DNA is TGTGCCAGCGCCCGCGTCGCAGGACTTAGGGGCACTGAAGCTTTCTTT. It is translated as CASARVAGLRGTEAFF.

This clonotype was detected a few times. The rearrangement joins TRBV5-8 to TRBJ1-5; 7 bases line up with TRBD1. J was trimmed by 0 bases and V by 1 base; bases with no gene match: 7. CDR1 and CDR2 from the germline V gene are SGHTS and YDEGEE. CDR3 length equals 17 residues. CDR3 sequence reads: CASSLSRDSDSNQPQHF. Written as DNA, the CDR3 is TGTGCCAGCAGCTTGTCCCGGGACAGCGATAGCAATCAGCCCCAGCATTTT.

This clonotype was detected a few times. The chain joins TRBV7-9 to TRBJ1-1; tentative D call: TRBD1 (5 bases). Germline CDR1 reads SEHNR; CDR2 reads FQNEAQ (reference sequence). V gave up 2 bases and J gave up 4 bases, with 11 bases separating them. The CDR3 runs to 14 residues. CDR3 sequence: CASSLQVRGTEAFF. The CDR3 DNA sequence: TGTGCCAGCAGCTTACAGGTGAGGGGCACTGAAGCTTTCTTT.

This clonotype was found a few times. The genes are TRBV7-9 and TRBJ2-7, with D possibly TRBD2 on 5 matching bases. The ends were cut back, 7 bases at V and 2 bases at J, with 12 bases in the middle. The CDR3 loop spans 13 amino acids. The germline gives CDR1 SEHNR, CDR2 FQNEAQ (reference sequence). The CDR3 sequence is CASNREGTYEQYV. The CDR3 region has the DNA TGTGCCAGCAACCGTGAGGGTACCTACGAGCAGTACGTC.

J is TRBJ2-1 and V is TRBV15, with 10 positions matching TRBD2. From germline, CDR1 is LNHNV and CDR2 YYDKDF (reference sequence). This CDR3 contains 17 residues. Trimming cost V 3 bases and J 7 bases; bases outside gene matches: 12. The CDR3 is CATSRESSGRLRNEQFF. The CDR3 bases are TGTGCCACCAGCAGGGAAAGTAGCGGGAGGCTGAGGAATGAGCAGTTCTTC.

Only a few counts were recorded for this clonotype. The chain uses TRBV2 and TRBJ2-7; D is perhaps TRBD1 (5 bases). This CDR3 is built from 18 residues. The germline V gene has CDR1 SNHLY and CDR2 FYNNEI. Trimming removed 4 bases from V and 4 bases from J, with 26 bases in between. CDR3 sequence (DNA): TGTGCCAGCAGTGGGCCCAGGGATCCTGACTTTCCCACTTACGAGCAGTACGTC. Translating gives CASSGPRDPDFPTYEQYV.

This clonotype occurred a few times. The rearrangement links TRBV6-2 or TRBV6-3 to TRBJ1-5, with no clear D. Deletions cut 0 bases from V and 2 bases from J, with 8 bases between. There are 15 residues in the CDR3. The germline gives CDR1 MNHEY, CDR2 SVGEGT. CDR3 bases: TGTGCCAGCAGTTACTCGTCTGGGGGCAATCAGCCCCAGCATTTT. It translates to CASSYSSGGNQPQHF.

This clonotype turned up a few times. The chain employs TRBV12-3 or TRBV12-4 and TRBJ2-7; TRBD2 matches at 8 bases. The CDR3 contains 15 residues. J gave up 3 bases and V 6 bases, and 10 bases lay outside the gene matches. In DNA form, the CDR3 reads TGTGCCAGCAGCCCTCTAGCGGGTCTTTACTACGAGCAGTACTTC. Translating gives CASSPLAGLYYEQYF.

The genes are TRBV19 and TRBJ2-7; D not resolved. The CDR3 has 16 amino acids. CDR1 is LNHDA, CDR2 SQIVND, per germline (reference sequence). V lost 6 bases and J 4 bases, leaving 22 bases between the germline ends. As DNA, the CDR3 is TGTGCCAGTAGCAGTCCCGGAGCAGAAGACCTTTACGAGCAGTACTTC. Amino acids: CASSSPGAEDLYEQYF.

The V and J genes are TRBV27 and TRBJ2-5, with no clear D. Germline CDR1 and CDR2: MNHEY and SMNVEV (reference sequence). CDR3 length equals 11 residues. V lost 8 bases to trimming and J lost 4 bases, with 8 bases between them. The CDR3 region is CASRRSETQYF. The CDR3 DNA sequence: TGTGCCAGCCGGCGATCAGAGACCCAGTACTTC.

The V gene is TRBV24-1, the J gene TRBJ2-5; TRBD1 is a possible D gene (5 bases). The CDR3 extends over 14 amino acids. V lost 5 bases to trimming and J lost 5 bases, with 14 bases between them. Germline V gene data show CDR1 as KGHDR and CDR2 as SFDVKD. The CDR3 protein is CATSAGQGVETQYF. CDR3 DNA sequence: TGTGCCACCAGTGCTGGTCAGGGTGTGGAGACCCAGTACTTC.

This clonotype was seen many times. The rearrangement uses TRBV4-3 and TRBJ1-4; the D is unclear. With 0 bases removed from V and 8 bases from J, the gap between germline ends came to 7 bases. The CDR3 loop spans 13 amino acids. The germline V gene has CDR1 LGHNA and CDR2 YSLEER. The CDR3 bases are TGCGCCAGCAGCCAAGAACGGAGGGAAAAACTGTTTTTT. Translation gives CASSQERREKLFF.

This clonotype was observed a few times. The chain carries TRBV19 and TRBJ2-7; 10 nucleotides match TRBD2. The germline V gene encodes CDR1 LNHDA and CDR2 SQIVND (reference sequence). Trimming cost V 7 bases and J 1 base; bases outside gene matches: 4. The CDR3 is 14 amino acids. The CDR3 reads CASTLAGCSYEQYV. The CDR3 DNA is TGTGCCAGTACACTAGCGGGATGTTCCTACGAGCAGTACGTC.

This clonotype came up a few times. The CDR3 nucleotides read TGTGCCAGCAGTCGGGACAAAATTATCGCTGAGCAGTTCTTC. Amino acid sequence: CASSRDKIIAEQFF. The V and J genes are TRBV2 and TRBJ2-1, with D possibly being TRBD1 (6 bases). The CDR3 has 14 amino acids. V shed 5 bases and J shed 9 bases, with 17 bases lying between them. Germline V CDR1 and CDR2: SNHLY, FYNNEI.

This clonotype came up many times. The chain recombines TRBV12-3 or TRBV12-4 with TRBJ2-1, with TRBD2 identical over 10 bases. This CDR3 has 15 amino acids. Germline trimming cut 2 bases from V and 7 bases from J; bases unmatched to any gene: 5. This chain's CDR3 is CASSLYLAGGNEQFF. CDR3 in DNA: TGTGCCAGCAGTTTATATTTAGCGGGGGGAAATGAGCAGTTCTTC.

This clonotype was detected many times. The rearrangement joins TRBV7-2 to TRBJ1-5; D not certain. The CDR3 has 15 residues. Germline CDR1 is SGHTA and CDR2 is FQGNSA. V dropped 3 bases and J dropped 2 bases, with 11 bases sitting between them. The CDR3 here is CASSFGGSGNQPQHF. In DNA form, the CDR3 reads TGTGCCAGCAGCTTCGGCGGGAGCGGCAATCAGCCCCAGCATTTT.